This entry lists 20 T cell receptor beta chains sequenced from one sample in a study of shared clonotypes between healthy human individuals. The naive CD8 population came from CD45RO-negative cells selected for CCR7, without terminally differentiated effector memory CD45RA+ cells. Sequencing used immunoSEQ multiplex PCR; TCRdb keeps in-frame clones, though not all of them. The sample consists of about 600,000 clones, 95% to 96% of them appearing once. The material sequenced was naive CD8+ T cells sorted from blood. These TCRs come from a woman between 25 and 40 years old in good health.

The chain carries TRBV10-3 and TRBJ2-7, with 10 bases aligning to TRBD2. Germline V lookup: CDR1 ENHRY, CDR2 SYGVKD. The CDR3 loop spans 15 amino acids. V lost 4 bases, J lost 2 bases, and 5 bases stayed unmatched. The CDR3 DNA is TGTGCCATCAGTGGGGCCCTAGCGGGGGCCTACGAGCAGTACTTC. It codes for CAISGALAGAYEQYF.

The CDR3 region is CASSKGGQGWVNTEAFF. CDR3 nucleotides: TGTGCCAGCAGCAAGGGAGGACAGGGTTGGGTCAACACTGAAGCTTTCTTT. The rearrangement joins TRBV13 to TRBJ1-1; 8 bases are a match to TRBD1. Germline CDR1 is PRHDT and CDR2 is FYEKMQ (reference sequence). V was clipped by 5 bases and J by 2 bases; unmatched bases: 13. The CDR3 length is 17 residues.

For the CDR3, the DNA is TGTGCCCTGGGGACGGGAGTCCGGAATGAGCAGTTCTTC. This encodes CALGTGVRNEQFF. The chain links TRBV6-1 to TRBJ2-1; a weak D match, TRBD2 (6 bases). CDR3 length: 13 amino acids. The V end lost 11 bases, the J end lost 7 bases, and 18 bases lay between the germline ends. Germline CDR1 MNHNS, CDR2 SASEGT.

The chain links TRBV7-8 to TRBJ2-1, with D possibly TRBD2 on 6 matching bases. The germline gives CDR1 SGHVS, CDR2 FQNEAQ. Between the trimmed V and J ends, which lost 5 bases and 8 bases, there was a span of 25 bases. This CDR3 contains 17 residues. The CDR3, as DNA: TGTGCCAGCAGCCAACCCGCGGGGTCTGGCTGGTTCGATGAGCAGTTCTTC. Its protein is CASSQPAGSGWFDEQFF.

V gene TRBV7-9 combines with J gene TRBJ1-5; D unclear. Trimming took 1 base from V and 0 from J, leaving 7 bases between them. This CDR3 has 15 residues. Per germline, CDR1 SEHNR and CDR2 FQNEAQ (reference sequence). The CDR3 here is CASSLEEDSNQPQHF. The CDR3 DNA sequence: TGTGCCAGCAGCTTAGAAGAGGATAGCAATCAGCCCCAGCATTTT.

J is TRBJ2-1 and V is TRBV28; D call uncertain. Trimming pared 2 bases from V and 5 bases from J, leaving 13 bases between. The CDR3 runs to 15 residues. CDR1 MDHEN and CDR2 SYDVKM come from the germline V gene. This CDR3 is CASSLVGILNNEQFF. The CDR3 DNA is TGTGCCAGCAGTTTAGTCGGAATTCTCAACAATGAGCAGTTCTTC.

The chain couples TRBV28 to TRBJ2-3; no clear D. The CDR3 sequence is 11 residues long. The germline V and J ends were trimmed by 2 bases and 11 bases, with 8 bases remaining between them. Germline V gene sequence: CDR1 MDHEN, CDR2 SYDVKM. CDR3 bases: TGTGCCAGCAGTTTAGGCGTAGGGCAGTATTTT. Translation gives CASSLGVGQYF.

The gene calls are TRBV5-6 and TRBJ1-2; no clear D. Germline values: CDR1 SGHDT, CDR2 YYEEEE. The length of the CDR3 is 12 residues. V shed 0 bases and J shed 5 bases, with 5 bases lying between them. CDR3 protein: CASSLASYGYTF. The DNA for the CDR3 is TGTGCCAGCAGCTTGGCCAGTTATGGCTACACCTTC.

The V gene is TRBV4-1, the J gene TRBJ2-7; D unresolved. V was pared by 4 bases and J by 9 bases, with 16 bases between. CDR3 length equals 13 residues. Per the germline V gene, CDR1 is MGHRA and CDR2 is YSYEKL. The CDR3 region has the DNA TGCGCCAGCAGCCCAAACTCGTCTGGTAGGCAGTACTTC. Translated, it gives CASSPNSSGRQYF.

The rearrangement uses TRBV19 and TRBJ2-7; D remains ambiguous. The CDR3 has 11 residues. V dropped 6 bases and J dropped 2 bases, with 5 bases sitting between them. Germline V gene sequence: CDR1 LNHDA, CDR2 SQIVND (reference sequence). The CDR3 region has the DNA TGTGCCAGTAGAGGAACCTACGAGCAGTACTTC. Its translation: CASRGTYEQYF.

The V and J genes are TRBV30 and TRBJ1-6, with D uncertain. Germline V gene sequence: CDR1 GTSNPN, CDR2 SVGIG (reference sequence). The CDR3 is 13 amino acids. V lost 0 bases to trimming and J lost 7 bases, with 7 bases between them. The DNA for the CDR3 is TGTGCCTGGAGTGTTGGCCCGAATTCACCCCTCCACTTT. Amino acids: CAWSVGPNSPLHF.

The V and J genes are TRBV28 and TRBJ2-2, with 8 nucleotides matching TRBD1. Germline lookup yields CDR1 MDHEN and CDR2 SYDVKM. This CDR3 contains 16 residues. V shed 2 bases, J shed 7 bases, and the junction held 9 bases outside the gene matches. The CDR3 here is CASSLRGQVPLGELFF. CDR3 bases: TGTGCCAGCAGTTTAAGGGGACAGGTTCCCCTCGGGGAGCTGTTTTTT.

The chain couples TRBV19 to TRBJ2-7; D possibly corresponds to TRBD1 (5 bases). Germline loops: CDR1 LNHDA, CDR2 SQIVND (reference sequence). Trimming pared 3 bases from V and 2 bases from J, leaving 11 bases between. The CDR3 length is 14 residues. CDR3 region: CASSISGATYEQYF. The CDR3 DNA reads TGTGCCAGTAGTATCTCTGGGGCTACCTACGAGCAGTACTTC.

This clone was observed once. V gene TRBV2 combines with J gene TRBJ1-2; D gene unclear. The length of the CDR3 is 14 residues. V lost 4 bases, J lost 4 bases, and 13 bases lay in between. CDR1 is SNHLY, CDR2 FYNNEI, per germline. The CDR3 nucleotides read TGTGCCAGCAGTGCCGGAGTAGGTGGCTATGGCTACACCTTC. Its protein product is CASSAGVGGYGYTF. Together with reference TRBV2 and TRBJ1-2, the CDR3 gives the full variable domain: EPEVTQTPSHQVTQMGQEVILRCVPISNHLYFYWYRQILGQKVEFLVSFYNNEISEKSEIFDDQFSVERPDGSNFTLKIRSTKLEDSAMYFCASSAGVGGYGYTFGSGTRLTVV.

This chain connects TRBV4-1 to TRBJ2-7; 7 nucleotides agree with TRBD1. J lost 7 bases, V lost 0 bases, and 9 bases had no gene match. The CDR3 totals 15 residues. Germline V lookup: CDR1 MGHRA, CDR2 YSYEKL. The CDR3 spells CASSQDAGGNGEQYF. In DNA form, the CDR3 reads TGCGCCAGCAGCCAAGATGCAGGGGGTAATGGGGAGCAGTACTTC.

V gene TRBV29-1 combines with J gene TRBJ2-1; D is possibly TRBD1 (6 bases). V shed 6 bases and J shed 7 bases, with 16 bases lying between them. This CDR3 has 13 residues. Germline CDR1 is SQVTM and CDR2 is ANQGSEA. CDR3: CSVALQGLNEQFF. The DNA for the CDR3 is TGCAGCGTGGCCTTACAGGGTCTGAATGAGCAGTTCTTC.

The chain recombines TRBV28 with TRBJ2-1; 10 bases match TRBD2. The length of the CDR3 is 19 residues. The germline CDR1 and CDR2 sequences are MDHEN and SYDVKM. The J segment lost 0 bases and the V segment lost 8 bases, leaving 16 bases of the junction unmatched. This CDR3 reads CASGTRRISGGSSYNEQFF. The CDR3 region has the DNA TGTGCCAGCGGGACCAGGCGGATTAGCGGGGGGAGCTCCTACAATGAGCAGTTCTTC.

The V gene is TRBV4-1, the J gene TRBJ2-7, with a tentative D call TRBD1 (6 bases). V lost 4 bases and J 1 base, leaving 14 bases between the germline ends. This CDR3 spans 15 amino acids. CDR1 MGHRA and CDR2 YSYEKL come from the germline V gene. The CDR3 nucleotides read TGCGCCAGCAGCCCCAAATACACAGGGTCCTACGAGCAGTACTTC. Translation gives CASSPKYTGSYEQYF.

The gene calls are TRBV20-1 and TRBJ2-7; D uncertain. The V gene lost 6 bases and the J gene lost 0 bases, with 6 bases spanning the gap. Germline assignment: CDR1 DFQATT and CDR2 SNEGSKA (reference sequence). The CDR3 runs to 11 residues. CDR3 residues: CSAKDSYEQYF. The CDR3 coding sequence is TGCAGTGCCAAGGACTCCTACGAGCAGTACTTC.

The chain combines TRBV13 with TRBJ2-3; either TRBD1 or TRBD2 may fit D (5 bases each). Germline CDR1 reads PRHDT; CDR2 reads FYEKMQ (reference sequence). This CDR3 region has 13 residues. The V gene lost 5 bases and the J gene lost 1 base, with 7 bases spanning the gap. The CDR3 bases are TGTGCCAGCAGCGGGGACGGCACAGATACGCAGTATTTT. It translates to CASSGDGTDTQYF.